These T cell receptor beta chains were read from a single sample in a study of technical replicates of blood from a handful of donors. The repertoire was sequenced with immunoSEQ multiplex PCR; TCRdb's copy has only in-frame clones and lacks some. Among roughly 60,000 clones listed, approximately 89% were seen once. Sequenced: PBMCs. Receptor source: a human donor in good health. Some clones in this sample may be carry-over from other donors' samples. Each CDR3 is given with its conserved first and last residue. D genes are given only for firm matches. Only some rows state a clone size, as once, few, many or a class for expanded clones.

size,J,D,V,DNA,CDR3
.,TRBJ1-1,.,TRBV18,TGTGCCAGCTCACCTGGGGGGGACACTGAAGCTTTCTTT,CASSPGGDTEAFF
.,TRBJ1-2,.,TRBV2,TGTGCCAGCAGAATCGGGGAGGACGGCTACACCTTC,CASRIGEDGYTF
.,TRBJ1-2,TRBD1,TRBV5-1,TGCGCCAGCAGCCGGGACAGGGGGACCTGGGGCTACACCTTC,CASSRDRGTWGYTF
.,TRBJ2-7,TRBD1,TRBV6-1,TGTGCCAGCAGGGACAGGGGCGAAGAGCAGTACTTC,CASRDRGEEQYF
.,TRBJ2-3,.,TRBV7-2,TGTGCCAGCAGCTCTCGTTTAGGGGGCACAGATACGCAGTATTTT,CASSSRLGGTDTQYF
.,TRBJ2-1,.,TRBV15,TGTGCCACCAGCAGAGAGCGTCCGGGCTCCTACAATGAGCAGTTCTTC,CATSRERPGSYNEQFF
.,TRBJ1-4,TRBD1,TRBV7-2,TGTGCCAGCAGGACAGGGGTCGGCGAAAAACTGTTTTTT,CASRTGVGEKLFF
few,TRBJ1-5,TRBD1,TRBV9,TGTGCCAGCAGCGACGGGACAGGGAATCAGCCCCAGCATTTT,CASSDGTGNQPQHF
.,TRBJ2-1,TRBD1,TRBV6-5,TGTGCCAGCAGTTACGGTCAGGGGGTGAGGAATGAGCAGTTCTTC,CASSYGQGVRNEQFF
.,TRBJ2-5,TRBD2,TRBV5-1,TGCGCCAGCAGCTTGGATTCTAGCGGGAGACAAGAGACCCAGTACTTC,CASSLDSSGRQETQYF
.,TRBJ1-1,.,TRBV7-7,TGTGCCAGCAGCCGTCAGGAGAACACTGAAGCTTTCTTT,CASSRQENTEAFF
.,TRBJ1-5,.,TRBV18,TGTGCCAGCTCACCACCGGGGGGTCAGCCCCAGCATTTT,CASSPPGGQPQHF
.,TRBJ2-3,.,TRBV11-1,TGTGCCAGCAGCCGAACAGGGTGGTATTTCCCAGATACGCAGTATTTT,CASSRTGWYFPDTQYF
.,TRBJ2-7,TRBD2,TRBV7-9,TGTGCCAGCAGCTCGCCGGAACTAGCGGGTCCAAGCTCCTACGAGCAGTACTTC,CASSSPELAGPSSYEQYF
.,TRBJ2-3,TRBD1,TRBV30,TGTGCCTGGAGGGACAGGGACTTCACAGATACGCAGTATTTT,CAWRDRDFTDTQYF
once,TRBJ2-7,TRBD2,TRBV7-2,TGTGCCAGCAGCTTACGGGAGGGATCCTACGAGCAGTACTTC,CASSLREGSYEQYF
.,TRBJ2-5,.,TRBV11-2,TGTGCCAGCAGCTTAGATGCGGGGAAGGAGACCCAGTACTTC,CASSLDAGKETQYF
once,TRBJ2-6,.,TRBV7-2,TGTGCCAGCAGCTCGCGTGGGGGGGGCGGATCTGGGGCCAACGTCCTGACTTTC,CASSSRGGGGSGANVLTF
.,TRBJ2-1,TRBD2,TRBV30,TGTGCCTGGAGTGTGGTCACTAGCGGTTACAATGAGCAGTTCTTC,CAWSVVTSGYNEQFF
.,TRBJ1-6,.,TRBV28,TGTGCCAGCAGTGAGAGTAATTCACCCCTCCACTTT,CASSESNSPLHF
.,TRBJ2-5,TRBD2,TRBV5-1,TGCGCCAGCAGCTCGCATCTAGGGAGGGGTCAAGAGACCCAGTACTTC,CASSSHLGRGQETQYF
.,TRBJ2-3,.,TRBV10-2,TGCGCCAGCAGTGATCAAGCGAGGCAACCGGATACGCAGTATTTT,CASSDQARQPDTQYF